The 9 T cell receptor beta chains listed next were all sequenced from one sample in a study of OX40 agonist ivuxolimab in advanced cancers. Profiling relied on immunoSEQ multiplex PCR, and the TCRdb table lists in-frame clones only, not all of them. The sample has around 39,000 clones; about 88% are singletons. The sequencing here drew on CD4+ or CD8+ T cells sorted from blood, taken in a trial of the OX40 agonist ivuxolimab. The receptors here all came from an adult with an advanced solid tumor such as melanoma, head and neck, liver or kidney cancer.

The gene calls are TRBV5-4 and TRBJ1-3; the D is unclear. From germline, CDR1 is SGHNT and CDR2 YYREEE (reference sequence). V was shortened by 4 bases and J by 0 bases, with 11 bases between the two germline ends. CDR3 size: 15 residues. CDR3 sequence reads: CASSAVTSSGNTIYF. The CDR3 nucleotides are TGTGCCAGCAGCGCGGTCACGAGCTCTGGAAACACCATATATTTT.

The J gene is TRBJ2-2, the V gene TRBV4-2; D perhaps matches TRBD2 (6 bases). The CDR3 is made up of 17 amino acids. The ends were cut back, 0 bases at V and 7 bases at J, with 18 bases in the middle. The germline V gene encodes CDR1 LGHNA and CDR2 YNFKEQ. The CDR3 here is CASSQEVVASAGGELFF. CDR3 nucleotide sequence: TGTGCCAGCAGCCAAGAGGTCGTGGCTAGCGCGGGCGGGGAGCTGTTTTTT.

This clone was detected only a few times. This rearrangement joins TRBV28 to TRBJ1-2; D call uncertain. This CDR3 is built from 12 residues. V gave up 7 bases and J gave up 8 bases, with 14 bases separating them. Germline V gene data show CDR1 as MDHEN and CDR2 as SYDVKM. In DNA, the CDR3 is TGTGCCAGCACCTCTGGGCTGGGGGGCTACACCTTC. Translating it yields CASTSGLGGYTF.

CDR3 residues: CASSSYRGETQYF. CDR3 nucleotides: TGTGCCAGCTCATCCTACAGGGGGGAGACCCAGTACTTC. This chain uses TRBV18 with TRBJ2-5; 8 nucleotides line up with TRBD1. V gave up 5 bases and J gave up 5 bases; unmatched junction bases: 4. The CDR3 extends over 13 amino acids. The germline V gene has CDR1 KGHSH and CDR2 LQKENI. Drawing the rest from reference TRBV18 and TRBJ2-5, the complete variable domain is NAGVMQNPRHLVRRRGQEARLRCSPMKGHSHVYWYRQLPEEGLKFMVYLQKENIIDESGMPKERFSAEFPKEGPSILRIQQVVRGDSAAYFCASSSYRGETQYFGPGTRLLVL.

V gene TRBV28 combines with J gene TRBJ2-7; D is ambiguous. The CDR3 extends over 13 amino acids. Trimming shortened V by 4 bases and J by 6 bases, and 13 bases separated the two germline ends. CDR1 MDHEN and CDR2 SYDVKM come from the germline V gene. CDR3: CASSSGVLREQYF. The CDR3 DNA is TGTGCCAGCAGTTCTGGGGTGTTGCGCGAGCAGTACTTC.

This chain uses TRBV27 with TRBJ2-3, with unresolved D. CDR3 length: 19 amino acids. Germline-derived CDR1 and CDR2 are MNHEY and SMNVEV (reference sequence). Trimming left V 4 bases short and J 0 bases short, with 23 bases between. The CDR3 DNA reads TGTGCCAGCAGTTCGCGGCAGACCCTGGGCCTCGCTAGCACAGATACGCAGTATTTT. It specifies CASSSRQTLGLASTDTQYF.

The chain is built from TRBV28 and TRBJ2-7; the match to TRBD2 covers 11 bases. The junction had 2 bases not matched to a gene; V was cut back by 5 bases and J by 2 bases. CDR3 length: 14 residues. Germline V gene lookup returns CDR1 MDHEN and CDR2 SYDVKM. For the CDR3, the DNA is TGTGCCAGCAGTCCACTAGCGGGAGCCTACGAGCAGTACTTC. Translation gives CASSPLAGAYEQYF.

This clone appeared once. V gene TRBV30 combines with J gene TRBJ1-2; D is possibly TRBD1 (6 bases). The CDR3 spans 13 residues. The ends were cut back, 2 bases at V and 8 bases at J, with 15 bases in the middle. CDR1 is GTSNPN, CDR2 SVGIG, per germline (reference sequence). The CDR3: CAWSRGGAEGYTF. CDR3 DNA sequence: TGTGCCTGGAGTCGGGGGGGCGCAGAGGGCTACACCTTC.

The rearrangement uses TRBV5-4 and TRBJ1-2, with TRBD1 as a possible D gene (5 bases). Trimming left V 0 bases short and J 2 bases short, with 8 bases between. The length of the CDR3 is 14 residues. CDR1 SGHNT and CDR2 YYREEE come from the germline V gene (reference sequence). CDR3 sequence (DNA): TGTGCCAGCAGCTTGGATTCAGGGAACTATGGCTACACCTTC. It is translated as CASSLDSGNYGYTF.